This TCR beta chain was retrieved from a study of beta chain features in type 1 diabetes. Looking at the study overall: Cell yields, age and gender were similar between patients and healthy donors.

Sequencing targeted expressed TCRB transcripts, as all isolated RNA had been reverse transcribed. Some clones are missing from TCRdb's copy, which holds only in-frame ones; the method was immunoSEQ multiplex PCR. The repertoire consists of 150,000 to 190,000 clones, with under 9.5% occurring once and the leading ten covering approximately 0.65%. Only one heparinised blood draw was taken per donor, and its volume averaged approximately 0.11 L. V was pared by 6 bases and J by 5 bases, with 4 bases of the junction left unmatched. In germline, CDR1 is LNHDA, CDR2 SQIVND (reference sequence). The CDR3 has 13 amino acids.

The sequence was obtained from a man younger than 35 in good health. Input material: central memory CD4+ T cells from blood. The V and J genes are TRBV19 and TRBJ1-2, with 9 bases fitting TRBD1. CDR3 DNA sequence: TGTGCCAGTAGCCGGGACAGGGAATATGGCTACACCTTC. Its protein product is CASSRDREYGYTF.